The next 6 T cell receptor beta chains were all read from a single sample in a study of CD8 T cells in ankylosing spondylitis. TCRdb recomputed calls from the 5' RACE reads with MiXCR, one row per CDR3 protein. The repertoire has about 310,000 distinct CDR3 sequences, 20% of them found once; the top ten carry 3.5%. Sequenced material: blood, either unsorted or a sorted T cell fraction (not recorded which). The receptor source for this set is a female donor with ankylosing spondylitis or in good health (not recorded which).

The V call is TRBV3-1, the J call TRBJ2-1, with a tentative D call TRBD1 (6 bases). CDR1 is LGHDT, CDR2 YNNKEL, per germline (reference sequence). Trimming stripped 1 base from V and 5 bases from J, with 12 bases between. This CDR3 region has 15 residues. The CDR3 loop is CASSQAGTRDNEQFF. CDR3 bases: TGTGCCAGCAGCCAAGCCGGGACACGAGACAATGAGCAGTTCTTC.

The chain links TRBV12-3 or TRBV12-4 to TRBJ1-1; 9 nucleotides line up with TRBD1. V trimming: 7 bases; J trimming: 5 bases; junction bases outside the gene matches: 5. The CDR3 runs 13 residues. CDR3 DNA: TGTGCCAGCAAAAGGGACAGGGTGACTGAAGCTTTCTTT. As protein: CASKRDRVTEAFF.

The chain employs TRBV3-1 and TRBJ2-2, with 8 bases matching TRBD2. V lost 3 bases to trimming and J lost 5 bases; unmatched junction nucleotides: 5. The CDR3 contains 15 residues. Looked up from germline, CDR1 is LGHDT and CDR2 is YNNKEL (reference sequence). The CDR3 DNA reads as TGTGCCAGCAGCCATAGACTAGCGCGAACCGGGGAGCTGTTTTTT. Amino acids: CASSHRLARTGELFF.

The rearrangement uses TRBV15 and TRBJ1-2; no reliable D call. The germline V gene encodes CDR1 LNHNV and CDR2 YYDKDF (reference sequence). With 5 bases removed from V and 0 bases from J, the gap between germline ends came to 4 bases. CDR3 length: 12 amino acids. The CDR3: CATSLTNYGYTF. The CDR3 DNA sequence: TGTGCCACCAGCTTAACTAACTATGGCTACACCTTC.

There are a few counts of this clonotype. The chain combines TRBV12-3 or TRBV12-4 with TRBJ2-5, with unresolved D. CDR3 length: 12 residues. Trimming pared 5 bases from V and 5 bases from J, leaving 9 bases between. In DNA form, the CDR3 reads TGTGCCAGCAGTCCGGTGCGGGAGACCCAGTACTTC. Its translation is CASSPVRETQYF.

In its sample, this clonotype was seen many times. CDR3 DNA sequence: TGTGCCAGCAGTCCGCGTGGGGGCTACGAGCAGTACTTC. Translating gives CASSPRGGYEQYF. The rearrangement links TRBV12-3 or TRBV12-4 to TRBJ2-7; either TRBD1 or TRBD2 may fit D (5 bases each). The CDR3 is made up of 13 amino acids. V lost 5 bases to trimming and J lost 3 bases, with 11 bases between them.